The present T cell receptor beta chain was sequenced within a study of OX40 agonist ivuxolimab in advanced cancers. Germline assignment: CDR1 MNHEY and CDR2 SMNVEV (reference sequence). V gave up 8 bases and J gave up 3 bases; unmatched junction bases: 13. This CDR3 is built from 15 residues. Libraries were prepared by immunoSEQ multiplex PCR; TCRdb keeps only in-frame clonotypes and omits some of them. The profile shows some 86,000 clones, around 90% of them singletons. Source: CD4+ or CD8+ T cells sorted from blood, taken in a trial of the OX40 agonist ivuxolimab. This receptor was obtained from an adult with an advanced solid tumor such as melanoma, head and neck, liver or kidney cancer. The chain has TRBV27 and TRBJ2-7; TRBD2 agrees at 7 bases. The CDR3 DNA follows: TGTGCCAGCGGACGCGTTGGGGAGGGAGTCTACGAGCAGTACTTC. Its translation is CASGRVGEGVYEQYF.